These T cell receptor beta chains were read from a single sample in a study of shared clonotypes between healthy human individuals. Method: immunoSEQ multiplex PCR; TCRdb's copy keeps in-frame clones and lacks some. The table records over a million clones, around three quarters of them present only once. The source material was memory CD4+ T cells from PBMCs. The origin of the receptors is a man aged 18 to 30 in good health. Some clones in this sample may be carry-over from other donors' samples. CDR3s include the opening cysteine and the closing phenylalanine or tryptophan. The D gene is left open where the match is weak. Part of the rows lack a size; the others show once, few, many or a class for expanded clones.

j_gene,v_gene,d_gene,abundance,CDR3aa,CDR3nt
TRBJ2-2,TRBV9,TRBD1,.,CASSVHSGGSSTGELFF,TGTGCCAGCAGCGTCCATTCAGGGGGCAGCAGCACCGGGGAGCTGTTTTTT
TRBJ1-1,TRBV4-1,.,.,CASSQGWVNTEAFF,TGCGCCAGCAGCCAAGGTTGGGTGAACACTGAAGCTTTCTTT
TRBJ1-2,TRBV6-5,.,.,CASSRSGQFYGYTF,TGTGCCAGCAGTCGGTCGGGACAATTCTATGGCTACACCTTC
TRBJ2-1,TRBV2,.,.,CASGGQKGVNEQFF,TGTGCCAGCGGGGGGCAGAAGGGTGTCAATGAGCAGTTCTTC
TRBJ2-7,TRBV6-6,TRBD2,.,CASSPRTSGGYEQYF,TGTGCCAGCAGCCCCCGGACTAGCGGGGGCTACGAGCAGTACTTC
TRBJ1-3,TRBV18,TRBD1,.,CASSPTTGVGNTIYF,TGTGCCAGCTCACCCACGACAGGGGTTGGAAACACCATATATTTT
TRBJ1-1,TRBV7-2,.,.,CASTQFMNTEAFF,TGTGCCAGCACACAGTTCATGAACACTGAAGCTTTCTTT
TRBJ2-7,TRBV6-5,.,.,CASSYSITSPYEQYF,TGTGCCAGCAGTTACTCCATAACTTCCCCCTACGAGCAGTACTTC
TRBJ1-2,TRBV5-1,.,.,CASSLLPNYGYTF,TGCGCCAGCAGCTTGTTACCCAACTATGGCTACACCTTC
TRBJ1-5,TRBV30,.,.,CAWGRASNQPQHF,TGTGCCTGGGGACGAGCTAGCAATCAGCCCCAGCATTTT
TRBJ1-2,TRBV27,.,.,CASSPDRRVEGSYGYTF,TGTGCCAGCAGTCCGGACCGGAGGGTCGAGGGATCTTATGGCTACACCTTC
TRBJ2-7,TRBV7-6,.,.,CASSLAAGEPYF,TGTGCCAGCAGCTTAGCGGCAGGGGAGCCGTACTTC
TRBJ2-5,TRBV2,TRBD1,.,CASSRDRGQETQYF,TGTGCCAGCAGCCGGGACAGGGGACAAGAGACCCAGTACTTC
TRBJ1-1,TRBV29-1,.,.,CSVEARSPRAEAFF,TGCAGCGTTGAAGCACGTTCCCCCCGGGCTGAAGCTTTCTTT
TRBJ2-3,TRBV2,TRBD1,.,CASSGQGTDTQYF,TGTGCCAGCAGTGGACAGGGAACAGATACGCAGTATTTT
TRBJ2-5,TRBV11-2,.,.,CASSREGLLQGETQYF,TGTGCCAGCAGCAGAGAGGGACTGCTCCAGGGGGAGACCCAGTACTTC
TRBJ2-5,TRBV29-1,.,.,CSVGPSAAVETQYF,TGCAGCGTTGGCCCTAGCGCGGCTGTGGAGACCCAGTACTTC
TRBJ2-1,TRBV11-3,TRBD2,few,CASPLAGVGINEQFF,TGTGCCAGCCCGCTAGCGGGAGTAGGTATCAATGAGCAGTTCTTC
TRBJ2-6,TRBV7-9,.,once,CASSPTLGGANVLTF,TGTGCCAGCAGCCCTACGTTGGGTGGGGCCAACGTCCTGACTTTC
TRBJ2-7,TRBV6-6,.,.,CASSHDSFSYEQYF,TGTGCCAGCAGTCACGACTCCTTTTCCTACGAGCAGTACTTC
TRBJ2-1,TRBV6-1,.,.,CASTRDTEQFF,TGTGCCAGCACCCGGGACACAGAGCAGTTCTTC
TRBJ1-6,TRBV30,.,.,CAWSVRRNYNSPLHF,TGTGCCTGGAGTGTACGTCGGAACTATAATTCACCCCTCCACTTT
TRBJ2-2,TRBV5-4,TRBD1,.,CASSSSRDRGFGELFF,TGTGCCAGCAGCTCCTCCCGGGACAGGGGATTCGGGGAGCTGTTTTTT
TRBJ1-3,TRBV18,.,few,CASSPQGSGNTIYF,TGTGCCAGCTCGCCCCAGGGCTCTGGAAACACCATATATTTT
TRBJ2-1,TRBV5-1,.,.,CASSFARGSQRGNEQFF,TGCGCCAGCAGCTTTGCCCGTGGTAGCCAGAGAGGGAATGAGCAGTTCTTC
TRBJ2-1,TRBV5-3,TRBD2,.,CARSRTSGRAKGEQFF,TGTGCCAGAAGCCGTACTAGCGGGAGGGCCAAAGGTGAGCAGTTCTTC
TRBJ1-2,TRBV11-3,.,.,CASSLDLGSIHF,TGTGCCAGCAGCTTAGATTTGGGGTCCATACACTTC
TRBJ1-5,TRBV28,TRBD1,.,CASSLTGTHSNQPQHF,TGTGCCAGCAGTTTGACAGGGACCCATAGCAATCAGCCCCAGCATTTT
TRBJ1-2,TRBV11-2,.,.,CASSLGVESYTF,TGTGCCAGCAGCTTGGGGGTAGAGAGCTACACCTTC
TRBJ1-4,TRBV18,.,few,CASSPRATTNEKLFF,TGTGCCAGCTCACCACGGGCAACAACTAATGAAAAACTGTTTTTT
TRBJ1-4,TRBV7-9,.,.,CASSLSRSWVEKLFF,TGTGCCAGCAGCTTAAGTAGGTCGTGGGTCGAAAAACTGTTTTTT
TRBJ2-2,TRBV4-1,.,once,CASSLRDGGSTGELFF,TGCGCCAGCAGCCTTCGCGATGGGGGGTCTACCGGGGAGCTGTTTTTT
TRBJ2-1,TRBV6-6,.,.,CASSYGDNIEQFF,TGTGCCAGCAGTTACGGAGACAATATTGAGCAGTTCTTC
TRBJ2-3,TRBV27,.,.,CASSPSGSDADTQYF,TGTGCCAGCAGTCCCTCAGGGTCCGACGCAGATACGCAGTATTTT
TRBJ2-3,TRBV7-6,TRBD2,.,CASSRSGADTQYF,TGTGCCAGCAGCCGCAGCGGGGCAGATACGCAGTATTTT
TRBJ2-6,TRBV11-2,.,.,CASSLDGGRSSGANVLTF,TGTGCCAGCAGCTTAGATGGGGGCAGAAGCTCTGGGGCCAACGTCCTGACTTTC
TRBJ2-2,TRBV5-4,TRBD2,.,CASSLRLAGKTGELFF,TGTGCCAGCAGCCTTCGACTAGCGGGTAAAACCGGGGAGCTGTTTTTT
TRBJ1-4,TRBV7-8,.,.,CASSLGGAGEKLFF,TGTGCCAGCAGCTTAGGGGGGGCCGGTGAAAAACTGTTTTTT
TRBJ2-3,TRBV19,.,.,CASSIQGIDTQYF,TGTGCCAGTAGTATCCAGGGGATAGATACGCAGTATTTT